A single T cell receptor (beta chain) is shown here with its context. There is no known antigen for this receptor. No much larger clone exists at a distance of one base, and base qualities are not known. This entry belongs to a study of blood T cell repertoires in COVID-19 (dated by TCRdb to about 2020). About the full investigation: Samples from collaborators originated in the United States, Italy and Spain and spanned both the acute and convalescent phases of COVID-19. The material from the prospective study consisted of cDNA or gDNA derived from T cells, B-cell-depleted T cells, or PBMCs. The dataset comprised deeply sampled blood TCRbeta repertoires from subjects exposed to, actively infected with, or recovered from COVID-19. The repertoires were made available in a free public database intended to serve as a resource for research on the immune response to SARS-CoV-2. The samples were drawn from the first 160 participants of the ongoing ImmuneRACE study and from under 1,500 subjects provided by 6 global collaborators. Nearly every sample came with metadata listing a de-identified subject ID, COVID-19 status, age in years and sex. HLA class I and class II types, where available, came from metadata supplied by the sample provider rather than from assay-based typing. Study-wide conclusions, independent of this receptor: Clinical and demographic metadata were provided uncurated, with the amount varying by source and participant.

The immunoSEQ Assay, a bias-controlled multiplex PCR, was used to amplify TCRbeta CDR3 regions from genomic DNA. Concerning the study's data processing: The number of nucleated cells in each sample was estimated by amplification of reference gene primers within the assay. To quantify the absolute abundance of each unique TCRbeta CDR3 rearrangement, sequence reads were collapsed and filtered. For each sample, productive Simpson clonality was calculated as the square root of Simpson's diversity index over productive rearrangements. The table comes from immuneACCESS by way of TCRdb, which keeps in-frame sequences with V and J called. Part of the clones is missing from these tables; in studies checked, under half for an unresolved V gene and the rest for unknown reasons. V and J calls and clone size are those listed in that table; D and trimming were worked out from the DNA. In all, the sample holds some 210,000 clones, and about 86% of those were seen once. The ten top clones hold 8.5% to 10% of the sample.

Participants in the prospective study were enrolled through a virtual design, were aged about 18 to 100 years, and lived in 24 United States geographic areas. To assign participants to cohorts, the prospective study relied on clinical history that participants themselves reported in a screening survey and a study questionnaire. In the prospective study, whole blood, serum and a nasopharyngeal or oropharyngeal swab were collected from each participant by mobile phlebotomists. Additional blood draws and questionnaires over an approximately two-month period could optionally be provided by prospective study participants. Before DNA extraction, blood samples from the prospective study were shipped at room temperature or frozen. The CDR3, from cysteine to phenylalanine, totals 16 residues. This entry keeps only the CDR3 DNA: 48 bases, framed from base 1. CDR1 is given as SGHVS and CDR2 as FQNEAQ, both from the germline V gene. The junction shows trimming of 2 bases on V and 0 bases on J, plus 11 bases between the germline ends.

The sequence came from a woman aged 45-65 years with acute COVID-19. The chain links TRBV7-8 with TRBJ1-3; the D gene lacks a confident call. Sample: PBMCs or T cells enriched from blood (not recorded which). The CDR3 region has the sequence CASSLYSSSSGNTIYF. The sequence in DNA is TGTGCCAGCAGCTTATATTCCTCCAGCTCTGGAAACACCATATATTTT. Here the CDR3 is joined to the reference TRBV7-8 and TRBJ1-3 genes, and the full variable domain is: GAGVSQSPRYKVAKRGQDVALRCDPISGHVSLFWYQQALGQGPEFLTYFQNEAQLDKSGLPSDRFFAERPEGSVSTLKIQRTQQEDSAVYLCASSLYSSSSGNTIYFGEGSWLTVV.